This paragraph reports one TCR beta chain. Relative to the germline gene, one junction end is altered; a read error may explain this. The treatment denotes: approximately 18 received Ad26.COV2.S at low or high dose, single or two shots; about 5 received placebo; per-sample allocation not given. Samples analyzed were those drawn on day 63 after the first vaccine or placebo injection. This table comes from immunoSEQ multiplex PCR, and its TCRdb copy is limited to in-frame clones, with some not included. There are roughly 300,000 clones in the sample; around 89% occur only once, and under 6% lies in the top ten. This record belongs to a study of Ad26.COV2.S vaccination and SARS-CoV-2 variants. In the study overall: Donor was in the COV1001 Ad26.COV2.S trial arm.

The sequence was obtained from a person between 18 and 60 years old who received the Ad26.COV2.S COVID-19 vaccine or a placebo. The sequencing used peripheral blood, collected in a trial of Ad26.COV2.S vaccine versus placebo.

CDR3 amino acids: CARSRQGAGGEQYF. CDR3 DNA: TGTGCCCGCAGCCGACAGGGGGCGGGGGGAGAGCAGTACTTC. The rearrangement joins TRBV28 to TRBJ2-7; 10 bases agree with TRBD1. Looked up from germline, CDR1 is MDHEN and CDR2 is SYDVKM. The CDR3 totals 14 residues.